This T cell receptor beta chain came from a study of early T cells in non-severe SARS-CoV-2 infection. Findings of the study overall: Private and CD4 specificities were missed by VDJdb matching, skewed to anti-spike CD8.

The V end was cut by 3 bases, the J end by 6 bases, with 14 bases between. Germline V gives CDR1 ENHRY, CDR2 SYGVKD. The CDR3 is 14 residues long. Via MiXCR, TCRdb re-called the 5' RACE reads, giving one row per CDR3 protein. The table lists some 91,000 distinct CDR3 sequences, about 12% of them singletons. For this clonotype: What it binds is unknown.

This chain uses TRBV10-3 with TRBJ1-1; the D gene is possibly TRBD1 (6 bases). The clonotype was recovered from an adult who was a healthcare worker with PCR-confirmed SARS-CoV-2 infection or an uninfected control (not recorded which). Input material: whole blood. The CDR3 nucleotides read TGTGCCATCAGTGAAGAGTTAGGGGGTTCTGAAGCTTTCTTT. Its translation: CAISEELGGSEAFF.